A selection of T cell receptor beta chains follows, all from one sample in a study of CD8 T cells in ankylosing spondylitis. TCRdb recomputed calls from the 5' RACE reads with MiXCR, one row per CDR3 protein. This repertoire shows approximately 150,000 distinct CDR3 sequences, around 32% found once; its top ten account for 6%. Sequencing was done on a sample of synovial fluid, either unsorted or a sorted T cell fraction (not recorded which). These receptors originate from a male donor with ankylosing spondylitis. The CDR3 runs from the conserved cysteine through the conserved F or W. Each record gives: D gene, clone size, J gene, V gene, CDR3 protein, CDR3 DNA. D genes are given only for firm matches. The size of a clone is reported for some rows only, either as once, few or many, or as a class for expanded clones.

TRBD2,NA,TRBJ2-1,TRBV4-2,CASSQAGTSSYNEQFF,TGTGCCAGCAGCCAGGCCGGGACTAGCTCATACAATGAGCAGTTCTTC
TRBD1,few,TRBJ1-5,TRBV9,CASSVSPGGAGEPQHF,TGTGCCAGCAGCGTATCGCCAGGGGGGGCCGGTGAGCCCCAGCATTTT
NA,NA,TRBJ2-3,TRBV5-1,CASNPRGRTDTQYF,TGCGCCAGCAACCCGCGGGGACGCACAGATACGCAGTATTTT
TRBD2,few,TRBJ2-1,TRBV20-1,CSARDLALAGGYNEQFF,TGCAGTGCTAGAGATTTGGCACTAGCGGGGGGCTACAATGAGCAGTTCTTC
TRBD1,medium-sized,TRBJ2-7,TRBV6-5,CASSPDRATGQYF,TGTGCCAGCAGCCCGGACAGGGCTACTGGGCAGTACTTC
NA,NA,TRBJ1-3,TRBV7-9,CASSSPAGGSGNTIYF,TGTGCCAGCAGCTCTCCAGCGGGAGGCTCTGGAAACACCATATATTTT
NA,few,TRBJ1-1,TRBV12-3/TRBV12-4,CASSFRPNTEAFF,TGTGCCAGCAGTTTCCGGCCGAACACTGAAGCTTTCTTT
NA,NA,TRBJ2-5,TRBV28,CASRKKETQYF,TGTGCCAGCAGAAAGAAAGAGACCCAGTACTTC
NA,few,TRBJ2-3,TRBV28,CASSLGGASTDTQYF,TGTGCCAGCAGTTTGGGGGGGGCTAGCACAGATACGCAGTATTTT
NA,NA,TRBJ1-1,TRBV20-1,CSAREGYGNTEAFF,TGCAGTGCTAGAGAGGGGTATGGGAACACTGAAGCTTTCTTT
NA,few,TRBJ1-6,TRBV20-1,CSASGGDSYNSPLHF,TGCAGTGCTAGCGGAGGAGACTCCTATAATTCACCCCTCCACTTT
NA,NA,TRBJ2-3,TRBV12-3/TRBV12-4,CASRNREKDTQYF,TGTGCCAGCAGGAACAGGGAGAAAGATACGCAGTATTTT
NA,NA,TRBJ2-3,TRBV5-1,CASSWGPPGLAPVTQYF,TGCGCCAGCAGCTGGGGGCCCCCGGGATTGGCGCCTGTTACGCAGTATTTT
NA,few,TRBJ2-3,TRBV12-3/TRBV12-4,CASSLERPDTQYF,TGTGCCAGCAGTTTGGAGCGGCCTGATACGCAGTATTTT
NA,few,TRBJ2-7,TRBV7-3,CASSLGPLTNEQYF,TGTGCCAGCAGCTTAGGGCCCCTAACTAACGAGCAGTACTTC
TRBD2,many,TRBJ2-3,TRBV12-3/TRBV12-4,CASRPGLATTDTQYF,TGTGCCAGCAGACCCGGACTAGCCACCACAGATACGCAGTATTTT
TRBD2,few,TRBJ2-2,TRBV12-3/TRBV12-4,CASSLAGATGELFF,TGTGCCAGCAGCCTAGCGGGGGCCACCGGGGAGCTGTTTTTT
TRBD1,many,TRBJ2-1,TRBV7-9,CASSKRQGPNEQFF,TGTGCCAGCAGCAAGCGACAGGGCCCCAATGAGCAGTTCTTC
TRBD2,many,TRBJ2-1,TRBV3-1,CASTRGLAGGNEQFF,TGTGCCAGCACCCGAGGACTAGCGGGAGGTAATGAGCAGTTCTTC
NA,NA,TRBJ2-5,TRBV20-1,CSALRTTGETQYF,TGCAGTGCTCTCCGGACTACAGGGGAGACCCAGTACTTC
NA,few,TRBJ2-1,TRBV20-1,CSATPTWGGHYNEQFF,TGCAGTGCTACCCCGACTTGGGGGGGACACTACAATGAGCAGTTCTTC
TRBD1,few,TRBJ2-7,TRBV9,CASSVTGAYEQYF,TGTGCCAGCAGCGTAACAGGGGCCTACGAGCAGTACTTC
NA,few,TRBJ2-3,TRBV4-2,CASSQDGKYRNTDTQYF,TGTGCCAGCAGCCAAGATGGAAAATACCGGAACACAGATACGCAGTATTTT
NA,NA,TRBJ2-5,TRBV20-1,CSARGAARSVVQETQYF,TGCAGTGCTAGAGGGGCAGCCCGGAGTGTCGTCCAAGAGACCCAGTACTTC
NA,few,TRBJ2-2,TRBV12-3/TRBV12-4,CASTPAGELFF,TGTGCCAGCACCCCGGCCGGGGAGCTGTTTTTT
TRBD2,many,TRBJ2-3,TRBV7-9,CASSLGLADTDTQYF,TGTGCCAGCAGCTTAGGACTAGCGGACACAGATACGCAGTATTTT
NA,many,TRBJ2-1,TRBV5-1,CASSLDAWRGMFF,TGCGCCAGCAGCTTGGATGCATGGCGGGGTATGTTCTTC
TRBD1,NA,TRBJ1-2,TRBV20-1,CSARRQGAGYTF,TGCAGTGCTAGAAGGCAGGGGGCTGGCTACACCTTC
NA,NA,TRBJ1-3,TRBV9,CASSGAASSGNTIYF,TGTGCCAGCAGCGGGGCGGCGAGCTCTGGAAACACCATATATTTT
NA,NA,TRBJ1-1,TRBV28,CASSPGTPLGEAFF,TGTGCCAGCAGCCCAGGGACCCCTCTAGGGGAAGCTTTCTTT
NA,NA,TRBJ1-6,TRBV24-1,CATSRQANSPLHF,TGTGCCACCTCAAGGCAGGCTAATTCACCCCTCCACTTT
TRBD1,NA,TRBJ2-3,TRBV24-1,CATEDRGVPDTQYF,TGTGCCACCGAGGACAGGGGCGTACCAGATACGCAGTATTTT
TRBD2,NA,TRBJ2-3,TRBV7-8,CASSLLASGSTDTQYF,TGTGCCAGCAGCCTACTAGCTAGCGGGAGCACAGATACGCAGTATTTT
NA,NA,TRBJ2-2,TRBV20-1,CSVGAGGSRTGELFF,TGCAGTGTGGGGGCAGGCGGGAGTCGAACCGGGGAGCTGTTTTTT
TRBD2,NA,TRBJ2-2,TRBV20-1,CSAKGLAGHPGELFF,TGCAGTGCTAAAGGACTAGCGGGACATCCCGGGGAGCTGTTTTTT
NA,NA,TRBJ1-2,TRBV5-8,CASRRGGGNYGYTF,TGTGCCAGCCGCCGGGGGGGCGGTAACTATGGCTACACCTTC
NA,NA,TRBJ1-1,TRBV7-2,CASSLARGGGTEAFF,TGTGCCAGCAGCTTAGCGCGGGGGGGGGGCACTGAAGCTTTCTTT
NA,once,TRBJ1-2,TRBV12-3/TRBV12-4,CASSLGQRYTF,TGTGCCAGCAGCCTCGGACAGCGCTACACCTTC
NA,few,TRBJ1-6,TRBV14,CASSPDVPNSPLHF,TGTGCCAGCAGCCCGGATGTCCCGAATTCACCCCTCCACTTT
NA,few,TRBJ1-2,TRBV2,CASSDGGLPYGYTF,TGTGCCAGCAGTGACGGGGGGTTACCCTATGGCTACACCTTC
TRBD2,many,TRBJ2-3,TRBV7-2,CASTNRAGGSDTQYF,TGTGCCAGCACCAATCGGGCGGGAGGGTCAGATACGCAGTATTTT
NA,NA,TRBJ2-1,TRBV24-1,CATSDGSLASDEQFF,TGTGCCACCAGTGATGGCTCACTAGCTTCGGATGAGCAGTTCTTC
NA,many,TRBJ1-1,TRBV18,CASSPPVHTEAFF,TGTGCCAGCTCACCACCGGTCCACACTGAAGCTTTCTTT
NA,NA,TRBJ1-2,TRBV6-1,CASRGTENYGYTF,TGTGCCAGCAGGGGGACTGAAAACTATGGCTACACCTTC
NA,NA,TRBJ1-2,TRBV29-1,CSVHRGGALGYTF,TGCAGCGTTCATCGAGGGGGGGCACTCGGCTACACCTTC
NA,few,TRBJ1-4,TRBV6-5,CASSYSRIGEKLFF,TGTGCCAGCAGTTACTCCAGGATTGGAGAAAAACTGTTTTTT
TRBD2,few,TRBJ2-7,TRBV7-2,CASSTKPPSGGTREQYF,TGTGCCAGCAGCACTAAACCACCTAGCGGGGGTACACGGGAGCAGTACTTC
NA,NA,TRBJ1-1,TRBV5-5,CASSLGTSGRAFF,TGTGCCAGCAGCTTGGGGACCTCGGGGAGGGCTTTCTTT
NA,few,TRBJ2-2,TRBV7-2,CASSLRGIVDGELFF,TGTGCCAGCAGCTTACGCGGCATCGTAGACGGGGAGCTGTTTTTT
NA,many,TRBJ2-2,TRBV19,CASKALTSLGELFF,TGTGCCAGTAAAGCGCTAACCTCCCTCGGGGAGCTGTTTTTT
NA,many,TRBJ1-1,TRBV7-2,CASSLRKNTEAFF,TGTGCCAGCAGCTTACGCAAGAACACTGAAGCTTTCTTT
NA,NA,TRBJ2-2,TRBV12-3/TRBV12-4,CASSLRGGLMNGELFF,TGTGCCAGCAGTTTAAGGGGGGGTTTGATGAACGGGGAGCTGTTTTTT
NA,medium-sized,TRBJ1-1,TRBV5-1,CASSLASSHRAMNTEAFF,TGCGCCAGCAGCTTGGCTTCCTCTCACAGGGCCATGAACACTGAAGCTTTCTTT
NA,NA,TRBJ2-5,TRBV6-2/TRBV6-3,CASTRAGQETQYF,TGTGCCAGCACCCGGGCGGGACAAGAGACCCAGTACTTC